This T cell receptor beta chain stems from a study of beta chain features in type 1 diabetes. V lost 4 bases to trimming and J lost 4 bases, with 6 bases between them. CDR1 and CDR2 from the germline V gene are SNHLY and FYNNEI. The CDR3 sequence is 12 residues long. The purity of all sorted populations exceeded 98%. Investigators reverse transcribed all isolated RNA, so they sequenced expressed TCRB transcripts. TCRdb keeps only in-frame clones here, not all; method: immunoSEQ multiplex PCR. There are roughly 450,000 clones in the sample; over 10% occur only once, and over 0.04% lies in the top ten. The chain links TRBV2 to TRBJ2-3; D unresolved. The origin of this receptor is a young woman in good health. The sample taken for sequencing was naive CD4+ T cells from blood. CDR3 coding DNA: TGTGCCAGCAGTGGACGGGCAGATACGCAGTATTTT. Amino acid sequence: CASSGRADTQYF.